The sample holds one count of the clone carrying this T cell receptor beta chain. This table comes from immunoSEQ multiplex PCR, and its TCRdb copy is limited to in-frame clones, with some not included. The repertoire holds 7,500 to 10,000 clones, with roughly three quarters as singletons. The CDR3 loop spans 13 amino acids. Germline CDR1 and CDR2: LGHNA and YSLEER. Trimming shortened V by 0 bases and J by 13 bases, and 15 bases separated the two germline ends. The sample originates from a study of ipilimumab plus nivolumab after autologous stem cell transplantation. At the level of the study: Median doses per patient: roughly five ipilimumab, fewer than ten nivolumab.

Patients got ipilimumab 1 mg/kg beginning 14 to 28 days post-transplant. Dosing: nivolumab 3 mg/kg IV, weeks 1, 4, 7, 10, then every two weeks to week 26. Sample: PBMCs, taken in a trial of ipilimumab plus nivolumab as post-transplant consolidation. The TCR comes from a female donor with multiple myeloma. The rearrangement joins TRBV4-3 to TRBJ1-1; D remains ambiguous. CDR3 DNA: TGCGCCAGCAGCCAAGAAGGAGGAACGATCGTTTTCTTT. This codes for CASSQEGGTIVFF.